The source of this T cell receptor (beta chain) is a study of blood T cell repertoires in COVID-19. At the level of the study: The origin of the acute and convalescent COVID-19 samples was the United States, Italy and Spain.

In the authors' workflow: Amplification of reference gene primers provided the estimated nucleated cell counts. Only in-frame clones appear in the TCRdb table, and some are missing; sequencing was by immunoSEQ multiplex PCR. D and trimming come from the DNA, and the V and J calls and clone size come from that table. The data show approximately 150,000 clones, about four fifths seen once. Germline V lookup: CDR1 LGHDT, CDR2 YNNKEL (reference sequence). V was pared by 6 bases and J by 2 bases, with 16 bases between. The CDR3 extends over 15 amino acids. The clonotype originates from a woman of 80 years or more with acute or convalescent COVID-19. The chain has TRBV3-1 (or the pseudogene TRBV3-2) and TRBJ2-5, with D perhaps matching TRBD2 (6 bases). Sequenced material: peripheral blood. The CDR3 sequence is CASSPPPAGQETQYF. CDR3 nucleotides: TGTGCCAGCAGTCCCCCCCCGGCGGGGCAAGAGACCCAGTACTTC.